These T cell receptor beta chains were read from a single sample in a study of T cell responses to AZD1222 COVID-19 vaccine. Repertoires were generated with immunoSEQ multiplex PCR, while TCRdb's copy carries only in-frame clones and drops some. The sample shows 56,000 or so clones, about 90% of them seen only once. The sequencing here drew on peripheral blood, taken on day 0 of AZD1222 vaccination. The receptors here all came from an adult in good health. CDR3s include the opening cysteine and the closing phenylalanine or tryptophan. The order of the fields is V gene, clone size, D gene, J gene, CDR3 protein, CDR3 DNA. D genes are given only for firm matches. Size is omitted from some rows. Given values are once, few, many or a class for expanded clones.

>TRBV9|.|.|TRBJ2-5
CASSPLGGAALETQYF
TGTGCCAGCAGCCCCCTAGGGGGAGCGGCCCTGGAGACCCAGTACTTC
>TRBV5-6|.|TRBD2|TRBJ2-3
CASSLLAGGTDTQYF
TGTGCCAGCAGCTTACTAGCGGGAGGCACAGATACGCAGTATTTT
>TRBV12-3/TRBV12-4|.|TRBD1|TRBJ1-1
CASSFLTGTEAFF
TGTGCCAGCAGTTTCCTGACAGGGACTGAAGCTTTCTTT
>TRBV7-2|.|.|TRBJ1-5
CASSRELSNQPQHF
TGTGCCAGCAGCCGGGAACTTAGCAATCAGCCCCAGCATTTT
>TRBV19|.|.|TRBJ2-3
CASSPGSTDTQYF
TGTGCCAGTAGTCCTGGGAGCACAGATACGCAGTATTTT
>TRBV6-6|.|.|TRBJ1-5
CASSYLRDGHQPQHF
TGTGCCAGCAGTTACTTAAGGGACGGGCACCAGCCCCAGCATTTT
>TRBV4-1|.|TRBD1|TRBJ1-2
CASSHLTGTGRRYTF
TGCGCCAGCAGCCATTTAACCGGGACAGGGAGGCGCTACACCTTC
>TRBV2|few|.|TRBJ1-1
CASSQGFTLTEAFF
TGTGCCAGCAGTCAGGGATTCACTCTCACTGAAGCTTTCTTT
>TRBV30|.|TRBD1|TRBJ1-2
CACETGTRGYTF
TGTGCCTGTGAGACAGGGACTAGGGGCTACACCTTC
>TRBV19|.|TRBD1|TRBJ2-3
CASSIGTGFTDTQYF
TGTGCCAGTAGTATCGGGACAGGGTTCACAGATACGCAGTATTTT
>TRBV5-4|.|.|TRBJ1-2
CASSSDLSYGYTF
TGTGCCAGCAGTTCGGACTTATCCTATGGCTACACCTTC
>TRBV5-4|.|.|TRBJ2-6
CASSPTGSPSGANVLTF
TGTGCCAGCAGCCCGACGGGTTCCCCCTCTGGGGCCAACGTCCTGACTTTC
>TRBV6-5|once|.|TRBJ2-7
CASKGGTQPYEQYF
TGTGCCAGCAAAGGAGGGACACAACCCTACGAGCAGTACTTC
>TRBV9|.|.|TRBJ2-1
CASSVEVGGVGNEQFF
TGTGCCAGCAGCGTAGAAGTCGGAGGTGTAGGCAATGAGCAGTTCTTC
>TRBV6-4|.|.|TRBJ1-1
CASSDSLGTEAFF
TGTGCCAGCAGTGACTCCCTGGGCACTGAAGCTTTCTTT
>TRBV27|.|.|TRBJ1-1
CASKSWSVNTEAFF
TGTGCCAGCAAAAGTTGGTCGGTGAACACTGAAGCTTTCTTT
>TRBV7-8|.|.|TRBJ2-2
CASSSNPGTANTGELFF
TGTGCCAGCAGCTCAAACCCCGGGACTGCGAACACCGGGGAGCTGTTTTTT
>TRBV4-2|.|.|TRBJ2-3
CASSQEGGTSTDTQYF
TGTGCCAGCAGCCAAGAAGGTGGGACTAGCACAGATACGCAGTATTTT
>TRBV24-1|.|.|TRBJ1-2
CATSESYGPANYGYTF
TGTGCCACCAGTGAATCTTACGGGCCTGCGAACTATGGCTACACCTTC
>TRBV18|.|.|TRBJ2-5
CASSPSTQGGRETQYF
TGTGCCAGCTCACCTTCCACGCAGGGGGGGCGAGAGACCCAGTACTTC
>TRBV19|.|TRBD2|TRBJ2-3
CASSIEAGKEDTQYF
TGTGCCAGTAGTATAGAAGCGGGAAAAGAAGATACGCAGTATTTT
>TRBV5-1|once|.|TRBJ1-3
CASRTDGSSGNTIYF
TGCGCCAGCAGGACCGACGGGAGCTCTGGAAACACCATATATTTT
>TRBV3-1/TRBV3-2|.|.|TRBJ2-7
CASSVDSSYEQYF
TGTGCCAGCAGCGTCGACAGTTCCTACGAGCAGTACTTC
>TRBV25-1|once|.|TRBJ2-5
CASSEYYGGRETQYF
TGTGCCAGCAGTGAATATTACGGGGGTCGGGAGACCCAGTACTTC
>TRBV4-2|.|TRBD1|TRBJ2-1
CASSPGQGPSSYNEQFF
TGTGCCAGCAGCCCTGGACAGGGGCCTAGCTCCTACAATGAGCAGTTCTTC
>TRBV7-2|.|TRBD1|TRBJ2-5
CASSRAGQAETQYF
TGTGCCAGCAGTCGCGCGGGACAGGCAGAGACCCAGTACTTC
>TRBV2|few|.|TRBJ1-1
CASTRGTEAFF
TGTGCCAGCACCCGAGGGACTGAAGCTTTCTTT
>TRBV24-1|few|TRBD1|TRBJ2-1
CATGLIWDRGTYNEQFF
TGTGCCACCGGGCTAATCTGGGACAGGGGAACCTACAATGAGCAGTTCTTC
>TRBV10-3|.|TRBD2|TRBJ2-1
CAIREGTNNEQFF
TGTGCCATCAGGGAAGGGACTAACAATGAGCAGTTCTTC
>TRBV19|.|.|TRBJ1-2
CASTTGGRNGYGYTF
TGTGCCAGTACCACGGGGGGACGTAATGGCTATGGCTACACCTTC
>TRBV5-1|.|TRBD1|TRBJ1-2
CASSSMTGFVSNYGYTF
TGCGCCAGCAGCTCTATGACAGGGTTCGTTTCTAACTATGGCTACACCTTC
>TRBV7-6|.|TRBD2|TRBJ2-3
CASSSTSGLKTDTQYF
TGTGCCAGCAGCTCGACTAGCGGGTTAAAAACAGATACGCAGTATTTT
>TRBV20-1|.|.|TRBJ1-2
CSATPRGGYTF
TGCAGTGCCACACCACGGGGTGGCTACACCTTC
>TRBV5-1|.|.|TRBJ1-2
CASSLGYGRANHGYTF
TGCGCCAGCAGCTTGGGTTACGGCAGGGCGAATCATGGCTACACCTTC
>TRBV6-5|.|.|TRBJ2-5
CASSTQTLGRETQYF
TGTGCCAGCAGTACCCAAACGCTGGGCAGGGAGACCCAGTACTTC
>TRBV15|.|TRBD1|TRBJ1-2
CATSRQTGGASYTF
TGTGCCACCAGCAGACAAACAGGGGGCGCGAGCTACACCTTC
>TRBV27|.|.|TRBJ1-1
CASSLGFGGADTEAFF
TGTGCCAGCAGTTTGGGCTTTGGGGGGGCGGACACTGAAGCTTTCTTT
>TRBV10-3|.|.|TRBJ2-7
CAISRRGYEQYF
TGTGCCATCAGTAGGCGTGGCTACGAGCAGTACTTC
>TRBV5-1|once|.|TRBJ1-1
CASSLGENTEAFF
TGCGCCAGCAGCTTAGGCGAGAACACTGAAGCTTTCTTT